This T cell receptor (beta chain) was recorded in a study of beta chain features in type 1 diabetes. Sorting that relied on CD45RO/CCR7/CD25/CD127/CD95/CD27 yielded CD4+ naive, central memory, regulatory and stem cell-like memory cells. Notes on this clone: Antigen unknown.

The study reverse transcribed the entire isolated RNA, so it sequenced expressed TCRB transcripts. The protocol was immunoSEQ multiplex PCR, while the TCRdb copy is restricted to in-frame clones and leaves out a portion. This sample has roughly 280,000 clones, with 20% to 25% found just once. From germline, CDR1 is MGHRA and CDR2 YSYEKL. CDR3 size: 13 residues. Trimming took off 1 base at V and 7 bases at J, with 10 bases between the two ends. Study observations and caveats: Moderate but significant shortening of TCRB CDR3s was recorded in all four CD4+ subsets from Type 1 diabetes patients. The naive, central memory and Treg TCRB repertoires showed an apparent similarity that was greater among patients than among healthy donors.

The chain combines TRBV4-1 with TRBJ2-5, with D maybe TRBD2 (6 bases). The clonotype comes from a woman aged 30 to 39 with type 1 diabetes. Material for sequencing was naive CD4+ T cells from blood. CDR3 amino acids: CASSQAGLGTQYF. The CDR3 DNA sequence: TGCGCCAGCAGCCAAGCGGGACTTGGGACCCAGTACTTC.